The rows below give T cell receptor beta chains drawn from one sample of a study of CD8 T cells in ankylosing spondylitis. TCRdb re-called the 5' RACE reads through MiXCR, storing one row per CDR3 protein. The data contain some 250,000 distinct CDR3 sequences, 24% of them singletons. The specimen was blood, either unsorted or a sorted T cell fraction (not recorded which). Receptors were obtained from a male donor with ankylosing spondylitis or in good health (not recorded which). Both conserved end residues are part of each CDR3. The D gene is left open where the match is weak. Clone size is stated in some rows and not others, as once, few, many or a class when expanded.

D: TRBD2
J: TRBJ2-3
V: TRBV7-3
size: few
CDR3: CASSLTSGGSTDTQYF
DNA: TGTGCCAGCAGCTTAACGAGCGGGGGGAGCACAGATACGCAGTATTTT

D: TRBD2
J: TRBJ2-1
V: TRBV12-3/TRBV12-4
size: -
CDR3: CASRKRGADYNEQFF
DNA: TGTGCCAGCAGGAAGCGGGGGGCCGACTACAATGAGCAGTTCTTC

D: TRBD1
J: TRBJ1-1
V: TRBV12-3/TRBV12-4
size: many
CDR3: CASSRTGGSTEAFF
DNA: TGTGCCAGCAGTCGGACAGGGGGCTCCACTGAAGCTTTCTTT

D: -
J: TRBJ2-2
V: TRBV7-8
size: many
CDR3: CASSFSRDGKNANTGELFF
DNA: TGTGCCAGCAGTTTCAGTCGGGACGGAAAAAACGCGAACACCGGGGAGCTGTTTTTT

D: TRBD2
J: TRBJ2-5
V: TRBV4-1
size: -
CDR3: CASSQEGTSEETQYF
DNA: TGCGCCAGCAGCCAAGAAGGAACTAGCGAAGAGACCCAGTACTTC

D: TRBD1
J: TRBJ2-3
V: TRBV12-3/TRBV12-4
size: few
CDR3: CASSLGDRVTDTQYF
DNA: TGTGCCAGCAGTTTGGGGGACAGGGTAACAGATACGCAGTATTTT

D: -
J: TRBJ2-3
V: TRBV6-5
size: -
CDR3: CASSYRPGPSTDTQYF
DNA: TGTGCCAGCAGTTACCGTCCGGGACCCAGCACAGATACGCAGTATTTT

D: TRBD1
J: TRBJ2-3
V: TRBV12-5
size: many
CDR3: CASGLSTGGTQYF
DNA: TGTGCTAGTGGTTTATCAACAGGGGGCACGCAGTATTTT

D: TRBD2
J: TRBJ2-2
V: TRBV10-3
size: many
CDR3: CAISSGPTGELFF
DNA: TGTGCCATCTCTAGCGGACCCACCGGGGAGCTGTTTTTT

D: TRBD1
J: TRBJ2-1
V: TRBV18
size: few
CDR3: CASSLQQGAQDEQFF
DNA: TGTGCCAGCTCACTCCAACAGGGGGCTCAGGATGAGCAGTTCTTC

D: -
J: TRBJ2-7
V: TRBV12-3/TRBV12-4
size: -
CDR3: CASSLVQAGLGEQYF
DNA: TGTGCCAGCAGTTTAGTGCAGGCGGGTTTAGGGGAGCAGTACTTC

D: -
J: TRBJ2-2
V: TRBV5-1
size: many
CDR3: CASSLAKDTGELFF
DNA: TGCGCCAGCAGCTTGGCCAAGGACACCGGGGAGCTGTTTTTT

D: TRBD1
J: TRBJ2-7
V: TRBV10-3
size: -
CDR3: CAIRAGQEDEQYF
DNA: TGTGCCATCAGGGCGGGACAGGAGGACGAGCAGTACTTC

D: -
J: TRBJ2-1
V: TRBV7-9
size: -
CDR3: CASRGGFTYNEQFF
DNA: TGTGCCAGCAGGGGCGGCTTCACCTACAATGAGCAGTTCTTC

D: -
J: TRBJ2-2
V: TRBV6-4
size: -
CDR3: CASSESGLAGELFF
DNA: TGTGCCAGCAGTGAGAGCGGGTTGGCCGGGGAGCTGTTTTTT

D: TRBD1
J: TRBJ1-1
V: TRBV12-3/TRBV12-4
size: many
CDR3: CASSLTGGWTEAFF
DNA: TGTGCCAGCAGTTTAACAGGGGGTTGGACTGAAGCTTTCTTT

D: -
J: TRBJ2-7
V: TRBV20-1
size: -
CDR3: CSAKDSTKPGVSYEQYF
DNA: TGCAGTGCAAAGGACAGTACCAAACCAGGCGTATCCTACGAGCAGTACTTC

D: TRBD2
J: TRBJ2-3
V: TRBV7-2
size: many
CDR3: CASSALAGGGADTQYF
DNA: TGTGCCAGCAGCGCACTAGCGGGGGGGGGCGCAGATACGCAGTATTTT

D: TRBD1
J: TRBJ2-7
V: TRBV10-3
size: many
CDR3: CAISSGTGATYEQYF
DNA: TGTGCCATCAGCTCCGGGACAGGCGCAACCTACGAGCAGTACTTC

D: TRBD1
J: TRBJ2-3
V: TRBV5-5
size: -
CDR3: CASSTRTGVSTDTQYF
DNA: TGTGCCAGCAGCACTAGGACAGGGGTTAGCACAGATACGCAGTATTTT

D: -
J: TRBJ2-3
V: TRBV5-5
size: -
CDR3: CASSLAPTDTQYF
DNA: TGTGCCAGCAGCTTGGCTCCCACAGATACGCAGTATTTT

D: -
J: TRBJ2-5
V: TRBV20-1
size: few
CDR3: CSAGAQETQYF
DNA: TGCAGTGCAGGGGCCCAAGAGACCCAGTACTTC

D: TRBD1
J: TRBJ2-3
V: TRBV12-3/TRBV12-4
size: many
CDR3: CASRRSGGAVTDTQYF
DNA: TGTGCCAGCAGACGCTCAGGGGGCGCGGTCACAGATACGCAGTATTTT

D: -
J: TRBJ2-1
V: TRBV5-4
size: few
CDR3: CASSLPGTGTLNEQFF
DNA: TGTGCCAGCAGCTTGCCCGGCACTGGGACCCTCAATGAGCAGTTCTTC

D: TRBD1
J: TRBJ2-7
V: TRBV6-5
size: few
CDR3: CASRSGGYEQYF
DNA: TGTGCCAGCAGATCAGGGGGCTACGAGCAGTACTTC

D: -
J: TRBJ2-5
V: TRBV29-1
size: many
CDR3: CSVPGRYQQETQYF
DNA: TGCAGCGTTCCCGGACGGTACCAACAAGAGACCCAGTACTTC

D: -
J: TRBJ2-1
V: TRBV15
size: -
CDR3: CATSRDLVQAQYEQFF
DNA: TGTGCCACCAGCAGAGATCTGGTGCAGGCCCAGTATGAGCAGTTCTTC

D: -
J: TRBJ1-1
V: TRBV12-3/TRBV12-4
size: few
CDR3: CASSFGRNTEAFF
DNA: TGTGCCAGCAGTTTTGGCAGGAACACTGAAGCTTTCTTT

D: TRBD1
J: TRBJ2-3
V: TRBV5-1
size: -
CDR3: CASSTVGTGKGTDTQYF
DNA: TGCGCCAGCAGCACCGTCGGGACAGGGAAGGGCACAGATACGCAGTATTTT

D: -
J: TRBJ2-2
V: TRBV19
size: few
CDR3: CATKGTRTSTGELFF
DNA: TGTGCCACGAAAGGGACCAGGACATCCACCGGGGAGCTGTTTTTT

D: TRBD1
J: TRBJ1-5
V: TRBV7-9
size: many
CDR3: CASSSGTGDTQPQHF
DNA: TGTGCCAGCAGCTCGGGGACAGGGGATACTCAGCCCCAGCATTTT

D: -
J: TRBJ1-5
V: TRBV12-3/TRBV12-4
size: few
CDR3: CASRYRVSNQPQHF
DNA: TGTGCCAGCAGATACAGGGTTAGCAATCAGCCCCAGCATTTT

D: TRBD1
J: TRBJ2-7
V: TRBV2
size: once
CDR3: CASSARTGTTYEQYF
DNA: TGTGCCAGCAGCGCCCGGACAGGGACAACCTACGAGCAGTACTTC

D: -
J: TRBJ2-2
V: TRBV5-1
size: many
CDR3: CASSPSDGGRTGELFF
DNA: TGCGCCAGCAGCCCTTCGGACGGAGGTCGAACCGGGGAGCTGTTTTTT

D: TRBD2
J: TRBJ2-3
V: TRBV20-1
size: many
CDR3: CSATRTSGSTDTQYF
DNA: TGCAGTGCCACCCGGACTAGCGGAAGCACAGATACGCAGTATTTT

D: -
J: TRBJ2-3
V: TRBV10-2
size: few
CDR3: CASSVGSRTDTQYF
DNA: TGCGCCAGCAGTGTCGGCAGCCGCACAGATACGCAGTATTTT

D: -
J: TRBJ1-1
V: TRBV20-1
size: -
CDR3: CSARIPGGSTEAFF
DNA: TGCAGTGCTAGGATCCCCGGGGGGAGCACTGAAGCTTTCTTT

D: -
J: TRBJ1-1
V: TRBV5-5
size: -
CDR3: CASRTLNTEAFF
DNA: TGTGCCAGCAGAACACTCAACACTGAAGCTTTCTTT

D: -
J: TRBJ1-1
V: TRBV25-1
size: many
CDR3: CASIQAGRKAFF
DNA: TGTGCCAGCATTCAGGCCGGGAGGAAAGCTTTCTTT

D: TRBD1
J: TRBJ2-1
V: TRBV2
size: -
CDR3: CASSAGTGRGNEQFF
DNA: TGTGCCAGCAGCGCCGGGACAGGGCGCGGCAATGAGCAGTTCTTC

D: TRBD2
J: TRBJ2-2
V: TRBV15
size: -
CDR3: CATGSGDYTGELFF
DNA: TGTGCCACCGGGAGCGGGGATTACACCGGGGAGCTGTTTTTT

D: -
J: TRBJ2-7
V: TRBV5-1
size: many
CDR3: CASSPDGMGYEQYF
DNA: TGCGCCAGCAGCCCGGACGGGATGGGTTACGAGCAGTACTTC

D: -
J: TRBJ2-7
V: TRBV20-1
size: -
CDR3: CSAPLAGSEQYF
DNA: TGCAGTGCCCCCCTGGCGGGGAGCGAGCAGTACTTC

D: TRBD1
J: TRBJ2-1
V: TRBV5-1
size: -
CDR3: CASSSGTGGVYNEQFF
DNA: TGCGCCAGCAGCTCGGGGACAGGGGGAGTCTACAATGAGCAGTTCTTC

D: TRBD1
J: TRBJ2-1
V: TRBV7-2
size: few
CDR3: CASTGQVPSYNEQFF
DNA: TGTGCCAGCACAGGACAGGTTCCTTCCTACAATGAGCAGTTCTTC

D: TRBD1
J: TRBJ2-7
V: TRBV12-3/TRBV12-4
size: -
CDR3: CASSDRGIDHEQYF
DNA: TGTGCCAGCAGTGACAGGGGAATTGACCACGAGCAGTACTTC

D: -
J: TRBJ2-1
V: TRBV20-1
size: -
CDR3: CSARAIRRGTKYNEQFF
DNA: TGCAGTGCTAGAGCAATCCGTAGGGGGACGAAATACAATGAGCAGTTCTTC

D: -
J: TRBJ1-3
V: TRBV12-3/TRBV12-4
size: many
CDR3: CASSFGGGSGNTIYF
DNA: TGTGCCAGCAGTTTCGGTGGCGGCTCTGGAAACACCATATATTTT

D: TRBD2
J: TRBJ2-3
V: TRBV20-1
size: -
CDR3: CSASHLAGGRDTQYF
DNA: TGCAGTGCTAGTCATCTAGCGGGGGGTAGGGATACGCAGTATTTT

D: TRBD1
J: TRBJ1-4
V: TRBV27
size: many
CDR3: CASSQPGTGGLKLFF
DNA: TGTGCCAGCAGTCAACCCGGGACAGGGGGTTTGAAACTGTTTTTT

D: TRBD2
J: TRBJ2-5
V: TRBV13
size: many
CDR3: CASSWGLEGRTQYF
DNA: TGTGCCAGCAGCTGGGGACTAGAAGGTCGGACCCAGTACTTC

D: -
J: TRBJ2-3
V: TRBV15
size: -
CDR3: CATSSSSRGASTDTQYF
DNA: TGTGCCACCAGCAGTAGTTCTAGGGGGGCTAGCACAGATACGCAGTATTTT

D: -
J: TRBJ2-1
V: TRBV12-3/TRBV12-4
size: few
CDR3: CASSTTSPWVHEQFF
DNA: TGTGCCAGCAGTACCACTAGCCCTTGGGTCCATGAGCAGTTCTTC